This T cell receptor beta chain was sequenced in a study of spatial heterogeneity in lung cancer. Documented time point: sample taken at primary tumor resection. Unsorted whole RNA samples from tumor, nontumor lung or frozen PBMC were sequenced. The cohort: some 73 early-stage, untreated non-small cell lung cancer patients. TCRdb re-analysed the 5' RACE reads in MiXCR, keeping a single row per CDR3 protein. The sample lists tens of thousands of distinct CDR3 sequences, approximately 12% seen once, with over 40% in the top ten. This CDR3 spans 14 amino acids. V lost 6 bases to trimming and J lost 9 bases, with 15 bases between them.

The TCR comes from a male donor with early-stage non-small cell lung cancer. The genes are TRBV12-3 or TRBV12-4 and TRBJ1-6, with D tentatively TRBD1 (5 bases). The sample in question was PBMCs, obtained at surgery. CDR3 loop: CASSPRGDRSPLHF. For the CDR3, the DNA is TGTGCCAGCAGCCCTCGGGGGGATCGTTCACCCCTCCACTTT.